One and the same sample provided the 26 T cell receptor beta chains below, sequenced in a study of CXCR3-negative and CXCR3-positive naive CD8 T cells. General study findings and limits: The study found more hydrophobic TRB CDR3s in CXCR3-positive naive cells than in CXCR3-negative naive cells.

TRB cDNA was prepared as libraries by UMI-labeled 5' RACE. TCRdb re-called the 5' RACE reads and catalogs CDR3 proteins one per entry, DNA excluded. The sample totals approximately 130,000 distinct CDR3 sequences; its top ten clones hold 0.41%. Their target antigens are unknown. Sample: naive CXCR3+ CD8+ T cells from blood. Subset of the sample: CD45RO-CCR7+CD27+CD95- naive CD8+ T cells expressing CXCR3 (TNR3+). These receptors all stem from a human donor in good health. Some clones in this sample may be carry-over from other donors' samples.

The rearrangement joins TRBV23-1 to TRBJ2-7; TCRdb designates TRBD2, a call that cannot be tested without DNA. TRBV23-1 is reported as an ORF; its role is uncertain. The CDR3 has 16 residues. The CDR3 protein is CASSQPLTSVRYEQYF.

This sequence joins TRBV29-1 and TRBJ1-1. The CDR3 consists of 13 residues. The germline V gene encodes CDR1 SQVTM and CDR2 ANQGSEA. The CDR3 spells CSVEDGVGTEAFF.

This chain connects TRBV29-1 to TRBJ1-2. Germline CDR1 and CDR2: SQVTM and ANQGSEA. The CDR3 has 11 residues. CDR3 in amino acids: CSVEGGYGYTF.

The rearrangement joins TRBV7-9 to TRBJ1-4; TCRdb reports TRBD1, a call that lacks DNA to check it against. Germline V lookup: CDR1 SEHNR, CDR2 FQNEAQ (reference sequence). This CDR3 has 15 amino acids. This CDR3 reads CASSSFDAGGEKLFF.

The CDR3 protein is CASSLKSAGGIHSYNEQFF. This chain joins TRBV5-6 and TRBJ2-1; the D call from TCRdb, TRBD2, cannot be confirmed without DNA. From germline, CDR1 is SGHDT and CDR2 YYEEEE. The CDR3 totals 19 residues.

The CDR3 spells CASSLKDLVQYF. This chain links TRBV7-9 with TRBJ2-4. The CDR3 covers 12 residues. CDR1 and CDR2 (germline): SEHNR, FQNEAQ (reference sequence).

This chain uses TRBV20-1 with TRBJ2-7; the D call of TRBD1 rests on TCRdb alone, since no DNA is present to check it. The CDR3 is made up of 13 amino acids. Germline CDR1 is DFQATT and CDR2 is SNEGSKA (reference sequence). CDR3 sequence: CSAERTDSYEQYF.

CDR3 sequence: CASRPRGPSYEQYF. The chain is built from TRBV14 and TRBJ2-7; TCRdb designates TRBD1, a call that cannot be tested without DNA. The CDR3 runs to 14 residues. The germline V gene encodes CDR1 SGHDN and CDR2 FVKESK.

The V and J genes are TRBV27 and TRBJ2-2; TCRdb's D gene call, TRBD1, goes unchecked for lack of DNA. The germline CDR1 and CDR2 sequences are MNHEY and SMNVEV (reference sequence). The CDR3 is 13 amino acids. CDR3 sequence: CASSLNRAGELFF.

This chain connects TRBV11-3 to TRBJ2-7; TCRdb gives TRBD1 as the D gene, but with no DNA this cannot be confirmed. Germline V CDR1 and CDR2: SGHNT, YENEEA. CDR3 length: 13 residues. CDR3 residues: CASSEGTGNEQYF.

The chain links TRBV7-9 to TRBJ2-1; TCRdb designates TRBD1, a call that cannot be tested without DNA. Germline V gene lookup returns CDR1 SEHNR and CDR2 FQNEAQ (reference sequence). The CDR3 loop spans 15 amino acids. CDR3 amino acids: CASSPGQGASNEQFF.

The rearrangement uses TRBV15 and TRBJ2-5; the D call of TRBD2 rests on TCRdb alone, since no DNA is present to check it. Germline V lookup: CDR1 LNHNV, CDR2 YYDKDF (reference sequence). The length of the CDR3 is 15 residues. The CDR3 reads CATSMGGRNQETQYF.

The chain couples TRBV4-1 to TRBJ1-6. This CDR3 has 16 residues. CDR1 is MGHRA and CDR2 is YSYEKL in the germline V gene. CDR3 sequence reads: CASSQDSSSYNSPLHF.

This chain uses TRBV28 with TRBJ2-1; the D call of TRBD2 rests on TCRdb alone, since no DNA is present to check it. Germline V CDR1 and CDR2: MDHEN, SYDVKM. CDR3 length: 15 residues. CDR3 loop: CASGPGTSEYNEQFF. The full variable domain, rest sourced from reference TRBV28 and TRBJ2-1, is DVKVTQSSRYLVKRTGEKVFLECVQDMDHENMFWYRQDPGLGLRLIYFSYDVKMKEKGDIPEGYSVSREKKERFSLILESASTNQTSMYLCASGPGTSEYNEQFFGPGTRLTVL.

V is TRBV28 and J is TRBJ1-6; TCRdb designates TRBD1, a call that cannot be tested without DNA. CDR1 and CDR2 (germline): MDHEN, SYDVKM. The CDR3 sequence is 15 residues long. CDR3 amino acids: CASSSSGNSDSPLHF.

The rearrangement links TRBV20-1 to TRBJ2-2. There are 13 residues in the CDR3. Germline loops: CDR1 DFQATT, CDR2 SNEGSKA (reference sequence). This CDR3 is CSARDGNTGELFF.

This rearrangement joins TRBV20-1 to TRBJ2-5; TCRdb selects TRBD1, and the lack of DNA leaves this call unchecked. The germline V gene encodes CDR1 DFQATT and CDR2 SNEGSKA (reference sequence). The CDR3 is 13 amino acids. Here the CDR3 reads CSAPRGESETQYF.

The rearrangement links TRBV19 to TRBJ2-1; TCRdb's D gene call, TRBD2, goes unchecked for lack of DNA. This CDR3 comprises 14 residues. Germline V lookup: CDR1 LNHDA, CDR2 SQIVND (reference sequence). The CDR3 reads CASSIPGGYNEQFF.

The CDR3 reads CASSHGWGRMYEQYF. V and J are TRBV6-5 and TRBJ2-7; no DNA is available, so the TRBD1 call from TCRdb remains unchecked. The CDR3 runs 15 residues. The germline CDR1 and CDR2 sequences are MNHEY and SVGAGI.

This chain links TRBV27 with TRBJ2-1; the D call of TRBD2 rests on TCRdb alone, since no DNA is present to check it. Per germline, CDR1 MNHEY and CDR2 SMNVEV (reference sequence). The CDR3 consists of 14 residues. The CDR3: CASSYKSYIDEQFF.

The chain combines TRBV4-1 with TRBJ2-7; checking the TCRdb D call of TRBD1 is not possible without DNA. Germline V gene data show CDR1 as MGHRA and CDR2 as YSYEKL. The CDR3 has 15 amino acids. The CDR3 sequence: CASSPWKGQGDEQYF.

The chain uses TRBV28 and TRBJ2-7. From germline, CDR1 is MDHEN and CDR2 SYDVKM. CDR3 size: 12 residues. The CDR3 sequence: CASSKTIYEQYF.

This chain connects TRBV3-1 to TRBJ2-7. This CDR3 spans 15 amino acids. Germline values: CDR1 LGHDT, CDR2 YNNKEL (reference sequence). Here the CDR3 reads CASSHALGSAYEQYF.

The chain joins TRBV28 to TRBJ2-3; no DNA is available, so the TRBD1 call from TCRdb remains unchecked. The CDR3 consists of 15 residues. The germline V gene has CDR1 MDHEN and CDR2 SYDVKM. The CDR3 here is CASSLVQAYTDTQYF.

The genes are TRBV20-1 and TRBJ1-1. This CDR3 is built from 13 residues. The germline CDR1 and CDR2 sequences are DFQATT and SNEGSKA (reference sequence). The CDR3: CSARDWMRTEAFF.

The chain uses TRBV3-1 and TRBJ2-2; the D call from TCRdb, TRBD2, cannot be confirmed without DNA. Germline V gene data show CDR1 as LGHDT and CDR2 as YNNKEL (reference sequence). CDR3 length: 17 amino acids. The CDR3 is CASSQRTTKLNTGELFF.